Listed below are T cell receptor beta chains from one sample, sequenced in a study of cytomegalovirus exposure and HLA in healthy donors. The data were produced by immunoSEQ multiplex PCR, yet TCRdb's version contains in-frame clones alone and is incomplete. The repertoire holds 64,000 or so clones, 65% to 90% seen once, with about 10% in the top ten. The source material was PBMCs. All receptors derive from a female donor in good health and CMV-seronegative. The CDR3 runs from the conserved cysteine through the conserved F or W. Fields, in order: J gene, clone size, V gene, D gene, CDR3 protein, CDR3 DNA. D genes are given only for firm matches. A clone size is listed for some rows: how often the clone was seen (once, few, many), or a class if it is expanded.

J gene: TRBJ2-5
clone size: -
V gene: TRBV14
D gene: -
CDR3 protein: CASSRRGETQYF
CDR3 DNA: TGTGCCAGCAGCCGCAGAGGGGAGACCCAGTACTTC

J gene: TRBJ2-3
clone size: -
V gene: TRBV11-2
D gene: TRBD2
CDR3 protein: CASSIRTSGTDTQYF
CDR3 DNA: TGTGCCAGCAGCATAAGGACTAGCGGCACAGATACGCAGTATTTT

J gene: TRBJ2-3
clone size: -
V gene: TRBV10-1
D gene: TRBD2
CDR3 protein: CATIDCYSGGTDTQYF
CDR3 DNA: TGCGCCACCATAGACTGTTATAGCGGGGGCACAGATACGCAGTATTTT

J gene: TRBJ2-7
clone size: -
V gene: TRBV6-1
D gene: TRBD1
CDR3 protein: CASSDRGLSAYEQYF
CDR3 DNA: TGTGCCAGCAGCGACAGGGGGCTCAGCGCCTACGAGCAGTACTTC

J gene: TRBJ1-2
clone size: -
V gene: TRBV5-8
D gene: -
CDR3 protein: CASSPTVYGYGYTF
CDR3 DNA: TGTGCCAGCAGCCCGACAGTTTACGGATATGGCTACACCTTC

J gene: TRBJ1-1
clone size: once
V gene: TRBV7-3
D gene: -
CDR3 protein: CASSLTGTSEAFF
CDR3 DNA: TGTGCCAGCAGCTTAACCGGGACATCTGAAGCTTTCTTT

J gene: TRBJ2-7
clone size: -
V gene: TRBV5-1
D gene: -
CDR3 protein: CASSYDSLSSYEQYF
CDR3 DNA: TGCGCCAGCAGCTACGACAGCCTGAGCTCCTACGAGCAGTACTTC

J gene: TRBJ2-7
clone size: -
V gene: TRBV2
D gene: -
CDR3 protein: CASTVRDLYEQYF
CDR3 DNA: TGTGCCAGCACGGTGCGGGACCTCTACGAGCAGTACTTC

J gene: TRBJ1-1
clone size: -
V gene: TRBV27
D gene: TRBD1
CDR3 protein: CASSPTGRQTEAFF
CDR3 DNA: TGTGCCAGCAGTCCGACAGGGAGGCAGACTGAAGCTTTCTTT

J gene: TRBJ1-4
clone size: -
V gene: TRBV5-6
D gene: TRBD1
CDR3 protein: CASSLWGQATNEKLFF
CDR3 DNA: TGTGCCAGCAGCTTATGGGGACAGGCAACTAATGAAAAACTGTTTTTT

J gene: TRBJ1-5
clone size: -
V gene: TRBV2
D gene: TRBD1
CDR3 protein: CASSRRTGSNQPQHF
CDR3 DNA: TGTGCCAGCAGTAGACGGACAGGTTCCAATCAGCCCCAGCATTTT